This is a list of T cell receptor beta chains from one sample in a study of T cells in Graves' hyperthyroidism and ophthalmopathy. TCRdb re-called the multiplex PCR reads through MiXCR, storing one row per CDR3 protein. The sample yields 500,000 to 600,000 distinct CDR3 sequences, roughly 50% seen once. Sequencing was performed on peripheral blood or thyroid tissue (not recorded which). The receptors come from a woman aged 18-29 years with Graves' hyperthyroidism. Each CDR3 is given with its conserved first and last residue. The order of the fields is CDR3 DNA, CDR3 protein, J gene, V gene, D gene, clone size. D genes are given only for firm matches. Size is stated for part of the rows, as once, few or many counts, or as a class when the clone is expanded.

CDR3 DNA: TGTGCCAGCAGTACGACTAGCGGTGATTCCTACGAGCAGTACTTC; CDR3 protein: CASSTTSGDSYEQYF; J gene: TRBJ2-7; V gene: TRBV2; D gene: TRBD2; clone size: many
CDR3 DNA: TGTGCCAGCAGCTTACAGGTCGTAAACACTGAAGCTTTCTTT; CDR3 protein: CASSLQVVNTEAFF; J gene: TRBJ1-1; V gene: TRBV7-9; D gene: .; clone size: many
CDR3 DNA: TGTGCCAGCAGTTACTTAGGACTAGCGGTTACTACCTACGAGCAGTACTTC; CDR3 protein: CASSYLGLAVTTYEQYF; J gene: TRBJ2-7; V gene: TRBV6-6; D gene: TRBD2; clone size: .
CDR3 DNA: .; CDR3 protein: CASSRGLAKGGMTRTPGSCFF; J gene: TRBJ2-2; V gene: TRBV5-1; D gene: .; clone size: .
CDR3 DNA: TGTGCCAGCAGTAGTCTAGCGGACAGGGGAGTCAACACTGAAGCTTTCTTT; CDR3 protein: CASSSLADRGVNTEAFF; J gene: TRBJ1-1; V gene: TRBV6-6; D gene: TRBD1; clone size: many
CDR3 DNA: TGTGCCAGCAGCTTGGTCGGGCAGGGAGAGACCCAGTACTTC; CDR3 protein: CASSLVGQGETQYF; J gene: TRBJ2-5; V gene: TRBV5-8; D gene: .; clone size: many
CDR3 DNA: TGTGCCAGCAGCTTACGTTCTACCGGGGAGCTGTTTTTT; CDR3 protein: CASSLRSTGELFF; J gene: TRBJ2-2; V gene: TRBV7-9; D gene: .; clone size: many
CDR3 DNA: TGCAGCTTACAAGAGGAACAGGTCAATCAGCCCCAGCATTTT; CDR3 protein: CSLQEEQVNQPQHF; J gene: TRBJ1-5; V gene: TRBV29-1; D gene: .; clone size: many
CDR3 DNA: TGTGCCAGCAGTTACTCGAGACCCATTGTCTACGAGCAGTACTTC; CDR3 protein: CASSYSRPIVYEQYF; J gene: TRBJ2-7; V gene: TRBV6-2/TRBV6-3; D gene: .; clone size: many
CDR3 DNA: TGTGCCACCAGTATCGCTGAAGCTTTCTTT; CDR3 protein: CATSIAEAFF; J gene: TRBJ1-1; V gene: TRBV24-1; D gene: .; clone size: many
CDR3 DNA: TGTGCCACCAGTGATTTCAAAGGGACTAGCGGCCAAGAGACCCAGTACTTC; CDR3 protein: CATSDFKGTSGQETQYF; J gene: TRBJ2-5; V gene: TRBV24-1; D gene: TRBD2; clone size: many
CDR3 DNA: TGTGCCACCAGTGATTTCGGGCCAGATACGCAGTATTTT; CDR3 protein: CATSDFGPDTQYF; J gene: TRBJ2-3; V gene: TRBV24-1; D gene: .; clone size: .
CDR3 DNA: TGCGCCAGCAGCGTCTCAGACAGTGGCTACACCTTC; CDR3 protein: CASSVSDSGYTF; J gene: TRBJ1-2; V gene: TRBV5-1; D gene: .; clone size: many
CDR3 DNA: TGTGCCACCGATAGCGGGAATAATTCACCCCTCCACTTT; CDR3 protein: CATDSGNNSPLHF; J gene: TRBJ1-6; V gene: TRBV10-3; D gene: .; clone size: .
CDR3 DNA: TGCAGTGCGCCCGACAGTGGACCAGATACGCAGTATTTT; CDR3 protein: CSAPDSGPDTQYF; J gene: TRBJ2-3; V gene: TRBV20-1; D gene: .; clone size: few
CDR3 DNA: TGTGCCAGCAACCCCTCACTCTGGGTGCGGGAACGGCAAGAGACCCAGTACTTC; CDR3 protein: CASNPSLWVRERQETQYF; J gene: TRBJ2-5; V gene: TRBV2; D gene: .; clone size: .
CDR3 DNA: TGTGCCAGCAGCTTAGCGTCAGGGGGGGGGACGAACCAGTTCTTC; CDR3 protein: CASSLASGGGTNQFF; J gene: TRBJ2-1; V gene: TRBV7-2; D gene: .; clone size: .
CDR3 DNA: TGTGCTAGTGGTTGGGCGACATTTGACTATGGCTACACCTTC; CDR3 protein: CASGWATFDYGYTF; J gene: TRBJ1-2; V gene: TRBV12-5; D gene: .; clone size: many
CDR3 DNA: TGTGCCAGCAGCGTAGGGCCAGAGACCCAGTACTTC; CDR3 protein: CASSVGPETQYF; J gene: TRBJ2-5; V gene: TRBV9; D gene: .; clone size: .
CDR3 DNA: TGTGCCAGCAGTCACGGACTAGCGGAACCTTACTTC; CDR3 protein: CASSHGLAEPYF; J gene: TRBJ2-5; V gene: TRBV6-5; D gene: TRBD2; clone size: many
CDR3 DNA: TGCAGTGCTAGCGGGGCGACCACCGGGGAGCTGTTTTTT; CDR3 protein: CSASGATTGELFF; J gene: TRBJ2-2; V gene: TRBV20-1; D gene: .; clone size: .
CDR3 DNA: TGCGCCAGCAGCCAAAAAAGGCTAGGAGCCGCGGGTGAAAAACTGTTTTTT; CDR3 protein: CASSQKRLGAAGEKLFF; J gene: TRBJ1-4; V gene: TRBV4-1; D gene: .; clone size: .
CDR3 DNA: TGCGCCAGCAGCTTGGCCTCAGGAGGGAACACTGAAGCTTTCTTT; CDR3 protein: CASSLASGGNTEAFF; J gene: TRBJ1-1; V gene: TRBV5-1; D gene: .; clone size: few
CDR3 DNA: TGCAGTGCTAGCTGGGACAGCCCGTACCAAGAGACCCAGTACTTC; CDR3 protein: CSASWDSPYQETQYF; J gene: TRBJ2-5; V gene: TRBV20-1; D gene: TRBD1; clone size: .
CDR3 DNA: TGTGCCAGCAGCCTCCTGAGCCAGGGGCAGCCCCAGCATTTT; CDR3 protein: CASSLLSQGQPQHF; J gene: TRBJ1-5; V gene: TRBV2; D gene: .; clone size: .
CDR3 DNA: TGTGCCAGCAGCCAAGCGGCAGGAGGGACTGGGGCCAACGTCCTGACTTTC; CDR3 protein: CASSQAAGGTGANVLTF; J gene: TRBJ2-6; V gene: TRBV4-2; D gene: .; clone size: many
CDR3 DNA: TGCAGTGCTAGGGCAATCAACAGGGAGAACACTGAAGCTTTCTTT; CDR3 protein: CSARAINRENTEAFF; J gene: TRBJ1-1; V gene: TRBV20-1; D gene: .; clone size: many
CDR3 DNA: TGTGCCAGCAGTTACTTCACTAGCGGGAGGAGCGAGCAGTACTTC; CDR3 protein: CASSYFTSGRSEQYF; J gene: TRBJ2-7; V gene: TRBV12-3/TRBV12-4; D gene: TRBD2; clone size: .
CDR3 DNA: TGTGCCAGCAGCTTAGCGTCAGGGTTCGCTGGGGCCAACGTCCTGACTTTC; CDR3 protein: CASSLASGFAGANVLTF; J gene: TRBJ2-6; V gene: TRBV7-2; D gene: .; clone size: .
CDR3 DNA: TGTGCCAGCAGCTTAGACGACCAGTACTTC; CDR3 protein: CASSLDDQYF; J gene: TRBJ2-7; V gene: TRBV7-9; D gene: .; clone size: .
CDR3 DNA: TGTGCCAGCAGGCCCGGGACAGGGTATGAAGCTTTCTTT; CDR3 protein: CASRPGTGYEAFF; J gene: TRBJ1-1; V gene: TRBV7-2; D gene: TRBD1; clone size: many
CDR3 DNA: TGTGCCACCCACGCCCAGGGGGTTGGCTATGGCTACACCTTC; CDR3 protein: CATHAQGVGYGYTF; J gene: TRBJ1-2; V gene: TRBV24-1; D gene: TRBD1; clone size: .
CDR3 DNA: TGTGCCAGCAGAACTCAGGGACCTGGGGCAACTAATGAAAAACTGTTTTTT; CDR3 protein: CASRTQGPGATNEKLFF; J gene: TRBJ1-4; V gene: TRBV2; D gene: .; clone size: .
CDR3 DNA: TGTGCCATCAGCGGAGATAGGGGAGGAAACACTGAAGCTTTCTTT; CDR3 protein: CAISGDRGGNTEAFF; J gene: TRBJ1-1; V gene: TRBV10-3; D gene: .; clone size: many
CDR3 DNA: TGTGCCAGCAGCCAACTGGGGGGTCAGCCCCAGCATTTT; CDR3 protein: CASSQLGGQPQHF; J gene: TRBJ1-5; V gene: TRBV13; D gene: .; clone size: many
CDR3 DNA: TGCAGTGCAGGACCCCGGACTTTC; CDR3 protein: CSAGPRTF; J gene: TRBJ2-6; V gene: TRBV20-1; D gene: .; clone size: .
CDR3 DNA: TGTGCCTGGAGTGCGGTGAAAGCCCACGAGCAGTACTTC; CDR3 protein: CAWSAVKAHEQYF; J gene: TRBJ2-7; V gene: TRBV30; D gene: .; clone size: .
CDR3 DNA: TGTGCCAGTAGTACGACTTCCAGGGGGAGCCACAATGAAAAACTGTTTTTT; CDR3 protein: CASSTTSRGSHNEKLFF; J gene: TRBJ1-4; V gene: TRBV19; D gene: TRBD1; clone size: many
CDR3 DNA: TGTGCCAGCAGCAAATATTCAGCCGGCACTGAAGCTTTCTTT; CDR3 protein: CASSKYSAGTEAFF; J gene: TRBJ1-1; V gene: TRBV12-3/TRBV12-4; D gene: .; clone size: many
CDR3 DNA: TGCAGTGCTAGGGCGACGGGACTCACGAACACTGAAGCTTTCTTT; CDR3 protein: CSARATGLTNTEAFF; J gene: TRBJ1-1; V gene: TRBV20-1; D gene: .; clone size: many
CDR3 DNA: TGCGCCAGCAGCCAAGACATATTCCCACAGGGAAATGAAAAACTGTTTTTT; CDR3 protein: CASSQDIFPQGNEKLFF; J gene: TRBJ1-4; V gene: TRBV4-3; D gene: .; clone size: many
CDR3 DNA: TGTGCCAGCAGCCATCTGAGGTGGCAGATGGATCAGCCCCAGCATTTT; CDR3 protein: CASSHLRWQMDQPQHF; J gene: TRBJ1-5; V gene: TRBV7-8; D gene: .; clone size: many
CDR3 DNA: TGTGCCAGCAGTTTCCCCCCTCTCGGTTTCTACAGGAACAATGAGCAGTTCTTC; CDR3 protein: CASSFPPLGFYRNNEQFF; J gene: TRBJ2-1; V gene: TRBV7-2; D gene: .; clone size: .
CDR3 DNA: TGCAGCGCCACGACAGGGAGGATCTACAATGAGCAGTACTTC; CDR3 protein: CSATTGRIYNEQYF; J gene: TRBJ2-7; V gene: TRBV29-1; D gene: .; clone size: .
CDR3 DNA: TGTGCCAGCAGTTACCGGGACAATCAGCCCCAGCATTTT; CDR3 protein: CASSYRDNQPQHF; J gene: TRBJ1-5; V gene: TRBV27; D gene: .; clone size: many
CDR3 DNA: TGCAGTGCTAGAGACCCATCGGGGAGGCAGCCCCAGCATTTT; CDR3 protein: CSARDPSGRQPQHF; J gene: TRBJ1-5; V gene: TRBV20-1; D gene: .; clone size: many
CDR3 DNA: TGTGCCAGCAGCTTGGAGACGGGAGGGCCTTCGGACTTC; CDR3 protein: CASSLETGGPSDF; J gene: TRBJ2-7; V gene: TRBV5-5; D gene: TRBD2; clone size: .
CDR3 DNA: TGTGCCAGCAGTGAGACAGGGTATGGGAAGAATGGCTACACCTTC; CDR3 protein: CASSETGYGKNGYTF; J gene: TRBJ1-2; V gene: TRBV2; D gene: TRBD1; clone size: .
CDR3 DNA: TGTGCCAGCACGTTACTGGGACAGGGTAACACCATATATTTT; CDR3 protein: CASTLLGQGNTIYF; J gene: TRBJ1-3; V gene: TRBV6-6; D gene: TRBD1; clone size: many
CDR3 DNA: TGTGCCAGCAGTGAACCAGGGGGCTTGAACACTGAAGCTTTCTTT; CDR3 protein: CASSEPGGLNTEAFF; J gene: TRBJ1-1; V gene: TRBV6-5; D gene: TRBD1; clone size: many
CDR3 DNA: TGCAGCGTTGAAGGGGGGATGGTTGAAAAACTGTTTTTT; CDR3 protein: CSVEGGMVEKLFF; J gene: TRBJ1-4; V gene: TRBV29-1; D gene: .; clone size: many
CDR3 DNA: TGTGCCAGCAGCAGCGGGCAAGGGGACAACGTCCTGACTTTC; CDR3 protein: CASSSGQGDNVLTF; J gene: TRBJ2-6; V gene: TRBV9; D gene: .; clone size: .